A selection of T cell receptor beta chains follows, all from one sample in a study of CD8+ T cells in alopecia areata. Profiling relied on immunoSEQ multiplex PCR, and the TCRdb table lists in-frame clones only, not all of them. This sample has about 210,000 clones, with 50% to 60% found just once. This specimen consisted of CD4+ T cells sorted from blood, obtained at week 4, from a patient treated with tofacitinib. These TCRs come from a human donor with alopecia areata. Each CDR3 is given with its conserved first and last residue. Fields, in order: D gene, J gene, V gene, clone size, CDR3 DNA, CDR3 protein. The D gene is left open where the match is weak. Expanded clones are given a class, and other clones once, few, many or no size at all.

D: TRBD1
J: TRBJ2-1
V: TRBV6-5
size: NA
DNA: TGTGCCAGCAGTTTAACTCCGGGACAGGACTACAATGAGCAGTTCTTC
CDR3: CASSLTPGQDYNEQFF

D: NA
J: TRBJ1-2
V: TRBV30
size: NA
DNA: TGTGCCTGGGGGGTCCCAATGTGGTATGGCTACACCTTC
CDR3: CAWGVPMWYGYTF

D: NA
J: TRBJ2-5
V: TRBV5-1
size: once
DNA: TGCGCCAGCAGCCCGGCGGATTTAGAGACCCAGTACTTC
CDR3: CASSPADLETQYF

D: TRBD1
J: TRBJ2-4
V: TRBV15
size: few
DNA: TGTGCCACCAGCAGCGCGTGGGACAGCAGTCCGTACTTC
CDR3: CATSSAWDSSPYF

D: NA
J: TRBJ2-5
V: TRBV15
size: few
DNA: TGTGCCACCAGCAGAGGGGGGATCCAAGAGACCCAGTACTTC
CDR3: CATSRGGIQETQYF

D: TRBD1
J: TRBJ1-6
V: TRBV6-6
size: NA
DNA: TGTGCCAGCAGTCCCGGACAGGCCGGATCACCCCTCCACTTT
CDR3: CASSPGQAGSPLHF

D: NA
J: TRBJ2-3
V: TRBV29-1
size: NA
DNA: TGCAGCGTGGCCCTAGCAGATAGCACAGATACGCAGTATTTT
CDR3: CSVALADSTDTQYF

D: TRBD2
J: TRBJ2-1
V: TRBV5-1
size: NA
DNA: TGCGCCAGCAGCCCCGACTTACGGACTAGGAGCAATGAGCAGTTCTTC
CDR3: CASSPDLRTRSNEQFF

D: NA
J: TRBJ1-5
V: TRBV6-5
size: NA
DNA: TGTGCCAGCAGCGCTAAGACGGGGGATAATCAGCCCCAGCATTTT
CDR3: CASSAKTGDNQPQHF

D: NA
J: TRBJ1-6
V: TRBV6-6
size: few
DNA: TGTGCCAGCAGGCCATCAGGACAGTATAATTCACCCCTCCACTTT
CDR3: CASRPSGQYNSPLHF

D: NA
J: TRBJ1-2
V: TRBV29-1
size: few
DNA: TGCAGCGCTCGTGTCGGGGGTGGCTACACCTTC
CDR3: CSARVGGGYTF

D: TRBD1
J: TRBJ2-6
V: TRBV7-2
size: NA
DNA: TGTGCCAGCAGCTACCAGGGGGCTATCCCTGGGGCCAACGTCCTGACTTTC
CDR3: CASSYQGAIPGANVLTF

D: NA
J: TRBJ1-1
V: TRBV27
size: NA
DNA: TGTGCCAGCAGTCCCCTTTTGCTGAACACTGAAGCTTTCTTT
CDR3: CASSPLLLNTEAFF

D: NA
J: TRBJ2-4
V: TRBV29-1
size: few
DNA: TGCAGCGTTGAGACATCTTCCTGGTCCGCGGTTCAGTACTTC
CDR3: CSVETSSWSAVQYF

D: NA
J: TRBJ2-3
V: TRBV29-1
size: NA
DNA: TGCAGCGTTCACAACGCGCCTGGCACAGATACGCAGTATTTT
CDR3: CSVHNAPGTDTQYF

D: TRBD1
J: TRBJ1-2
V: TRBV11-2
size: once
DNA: TGTGCCAGCAGCTTAGACCCAGGGGGTTCTAACTATGGCTACACCTTC
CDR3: CASSLDPGGSNYGYTF

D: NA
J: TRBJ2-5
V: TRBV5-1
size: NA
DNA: TGCGCCAGCAGCTTGGGAACTAGTGGTGAGACCCAGTACTTC
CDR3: CASSLGTSGETQYF

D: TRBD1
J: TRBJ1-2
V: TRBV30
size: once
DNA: TGTGCCTGGAGTGTACTAGGAGACAGGGATGGCTACACCTTC
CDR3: CAWSVLGDRDGYTF

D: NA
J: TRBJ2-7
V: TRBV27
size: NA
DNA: TGTGCCAGCAGTTTAAGGGTGACCTACGAGCAGTACTTC
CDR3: CASSLRVTYEQYF

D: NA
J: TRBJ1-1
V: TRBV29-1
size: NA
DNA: TGCAGCGTTGGGGGGGAGAACACTGAAGCTTTCTTT
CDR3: CSVGGENTEAFF

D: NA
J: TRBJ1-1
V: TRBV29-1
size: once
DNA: TGCAGCGTTGTGGGACTGCGAATGAACACTGAAGCTTTCTTT
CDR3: CSVVGLRMNTEAFF

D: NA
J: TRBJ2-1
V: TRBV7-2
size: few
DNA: TGTGCCAGCAGCTTAAGGGTCTCTAATAGCGTCTCCTACAATGAGCAGTTCTTC
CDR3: CASSLRVSNSVSYNEQFF

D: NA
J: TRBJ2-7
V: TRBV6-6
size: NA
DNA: TGTGCCAGCAGTCCCGGACAGATTTACGAGCAGTACTTC
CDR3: CASSPGQIYEQYF

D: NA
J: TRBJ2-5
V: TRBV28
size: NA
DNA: TGTGCCAGCAGTCCTGTGATCCAAGAGACCCAGTACTTC
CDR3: CASSPVIQETQYF

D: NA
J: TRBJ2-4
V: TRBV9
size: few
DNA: TGTGCCAGCAGCCTCCAGGCTACGCTAGCCAAAAACATTCAGTACTTC
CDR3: CASSLQATLAKNIQYF

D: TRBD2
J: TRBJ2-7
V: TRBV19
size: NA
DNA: TGTGCCAGTAGTATATCTTGGGGGGGCTACGAGCAGTACTTC
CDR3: CASSISWGGYEQYF

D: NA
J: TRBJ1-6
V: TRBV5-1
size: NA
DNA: TGCGCCAGCAGCACCGTCCCACCGGGACAAGATTCACCCCTCCACTTT
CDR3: CASSTVPPGQDSPLHF

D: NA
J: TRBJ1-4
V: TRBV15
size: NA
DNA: TGTGCCACCAGCAGAGTAAGGACTGCAACTAATGAAAAACTGTTTTTT
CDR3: CATSRVRTATNEKLFF

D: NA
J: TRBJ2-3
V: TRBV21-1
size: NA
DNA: TGTGCCAGCAGCAAATGTTTCCCTGAGGGACACAGCTTCACAGATACGCAGTATTTT
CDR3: CASSKCFPEGHSFTDTQYF

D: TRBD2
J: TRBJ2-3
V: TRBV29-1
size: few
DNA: TGCAGCGGTAGCGGGGGCACAGATACGCAGTATTTT
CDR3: CSGSGGTDTQYF

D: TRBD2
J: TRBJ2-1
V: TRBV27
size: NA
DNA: TGTGCCAGCAGTCCGGGACTAGCGGCGGCTTACAATGAGCAGTTCTTC
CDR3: CASSPGLAAAYNEQFF

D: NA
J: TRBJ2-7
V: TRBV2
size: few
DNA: TGTGCCAGCTCCCGTGGCGGAGTTCCCTACGAGCAGTACTTC
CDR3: CASSRGGVPYEQYF

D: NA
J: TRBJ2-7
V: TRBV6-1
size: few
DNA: TGTGCCAGCACCAGGGCTCGCGAGCAGTACTTC
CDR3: CASTRAREQYF

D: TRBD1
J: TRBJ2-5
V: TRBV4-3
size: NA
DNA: TGCGCCAGCAGCCAGACAGGGGGGGAGACCCAGTACTTC
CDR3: CASSQTGGETQYF

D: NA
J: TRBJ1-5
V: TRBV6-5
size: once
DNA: TGTGCCAGCAGGGCCGGGAATCAGCCCCAGCATTTT
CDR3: CASRAGNQPQHF

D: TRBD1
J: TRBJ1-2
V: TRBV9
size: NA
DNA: TGTGCCAGCAGCGTAGGAGGGACAGGCTATGGCTACACCTTC
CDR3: CASSVGGTGYGYTF

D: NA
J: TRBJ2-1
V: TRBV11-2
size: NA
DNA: TGTGCCAGCAGCCCCGCGGGACAGAAGCAAGGTGAGCAGTTCTTC
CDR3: CASSPAGQKQGEQFF

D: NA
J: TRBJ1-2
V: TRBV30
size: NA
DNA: TGTGCCTGGCGATTCGGGCTGCAGCCCTTTGATGGCTACACCTTC
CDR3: CAWRFGLQPFDGYTF

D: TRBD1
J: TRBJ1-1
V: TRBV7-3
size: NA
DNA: TGTGCCAGCAGCCCGGGGACAGGGAGGGCTGGGGTGAACACTGAAGCTTTCTTT
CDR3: CASSPGTGRAGVNTEAFF

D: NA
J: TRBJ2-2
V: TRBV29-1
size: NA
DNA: TGCAGCGCTCAGGCCCCCGGGGAGCTGTTTTTT
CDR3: CSAQAPGELFF

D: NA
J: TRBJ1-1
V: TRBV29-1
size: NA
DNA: TGCAGCGTTGAAATGACTCTAAACACTGAAGCTTTCTTT
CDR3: CSVEMTLNTEAFF

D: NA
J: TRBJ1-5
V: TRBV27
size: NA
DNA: TGTGCCAGCAGTTTAAATTCCCGTGCAAGCCAGCCCCAGCATTTT
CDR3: CASSLNSRASQPQHF

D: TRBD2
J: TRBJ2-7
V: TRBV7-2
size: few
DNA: TGTGCCAGCAGCGACGATCAAGCGGGGGGCGACGTCTACGAGCAGTACTTC
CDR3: CASSDDQAGGDVYEQYF

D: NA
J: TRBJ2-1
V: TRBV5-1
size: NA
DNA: TGCGCCAGCAGCTTGGCCCCGGCAGCAAATGAGCAGTTCTTC
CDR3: CASSLAPAANEQFF

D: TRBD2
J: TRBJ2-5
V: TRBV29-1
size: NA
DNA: TGCAGCGTTCCTAGCGGGGGGGGCGAGACCCAGTACTTC
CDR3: CSVPSGGGETQYF

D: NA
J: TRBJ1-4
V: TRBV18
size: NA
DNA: TGTGCCAGCTCACCACCGGTTGGGTCCCCTGGAGAAAAACTGTTTTTT
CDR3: CASSPPVGSPGEKLFF

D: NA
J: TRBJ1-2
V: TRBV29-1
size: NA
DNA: TGCAGCGTTGGGGTCCGTACGGGCTATGGCTACACCTTC
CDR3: CSVGVRTGYGYTF

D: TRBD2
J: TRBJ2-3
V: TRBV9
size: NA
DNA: TGTGCCAGCAGCGCAGCGGGGGCCTACACAGATACGCAGTATTTT
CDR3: CASSAAGAYTDTQYF

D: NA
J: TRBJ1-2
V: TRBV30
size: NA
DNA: TGTGCCTGGAGTGTACTGGGACTAAACTATGGCTACACCTTC
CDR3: CAWSVLGLNYGYTF